The rows below give T cell receptor beta chains drawn from one sample of a study of shared clonotypes between healthy human individuals. Profiled with immunoSEQ multiplex PCR; TCRdb holds only in-frame clones, not every one. The table has some 980,000 clones, 76% seen once. The specimen sequenced was memory CD4+ T cells sorted from blood. The receptors derive from a man in his late teens or twenties in good health. Both conserved end residues are part of each CDR3. The D gene is left open where the match is weak. Clone size is not always given. Where it is, it says once, few, many or a class for expanded clones.

TRBJ2-2	TRBV11-2	once	TRBD2	TGTGCGGTGGCTGGGACTAGTGTCACCGGGGAGCTGTTTTTT	CAVAGTSVTGELFF
TRBJ2-6	TRBV28	.	.	TGTGCCAGCAGTCAACACATCTCTGGGGCCAACGTCCTGACTTTC	CASSQHISGANVLTF
TRBJ1-6	TRBV7-2	once	TRBD1	TGTGCCAGCAGCTTAAGGGGGCTTCTGAATTCACCCCTCCACTTT	CASSLRGLLNSPLHF
TRBJ1-2	TRBV7-3	once	TRBD1	TGTGCCAGCAGCTTAACAAGGGACAGGCCTTACTTCAACTTC	CASSLTRDRPYFNF
TRBJ2-2	TRBV5-1	many	.	TGCGCCAGCAGCAGGGGCGCGAACACCGGGGAGCTGTTTTTT	CASSRGANTGELFF
TRBJ2-5	TRBV2	.	TRBD1	TGTGCCAGCAGCCTCGAGACAGGGGGCCAAGAGACCCAGTACTTC	CASSLETGGQETQYF
TRBJ1-2	TRBV2	.	.	TGTGCCAGCAGTGAAGGGCGGGGGTACTATGGCTACACCTTC	CASSEGRGYYGYTF
TRBJ2-7	TRBV5-8	few	.	TGTGCCAGCAGCTCCGATTTTCTCCTCCGCGGCGCCGAGCAGTACTTC	CASSSDFLLRGAEQYF
TRBJ2-3	TRBV5-1	.	.	TGCGCCAGCAGCTCCACCCTAGGAGGGGCAGGTGACACAGATACGCAGTATTTT	CASSSTLGGAGDTDTQYF
TRBJ2-2	TRBV7-2	few	TRBD2	TGTGCCAGCAAGCGGGAGAGAGGGGAGCTGTTTTTT	CASKRERGELFF
TRBJ2-3	TRBV18	.	.	TGTGCCAGCCTGGGGGGCACAGATACGCAGTATTTT	CASLGGTDTQYF
TRBJ2-3	TRBV7-9	.	TRBD2	TGTGCCAGCAGCTTTGGGACTAGTCTGACAGATACGCAGTATTTT	CASSFGTSLTDTQYF
TRBJ2-2	TRBV18	.	.	TGTGCCAGCTCACCAGGGGGAAGCACCGGGGAGCTGTTTTTT	CASSPGGSTGELFF
TRBJ1-5	TRBV6-5	.	.	TGTGCCAGCAGTTACTCCCAGGGTAATCAGCCCCAGCATTTT	CASSYSQGNQPQHF
TRBJ2-3	TRBV9	.	TRBD2	TGTGCCAGCAGCCCTACAGCGGGGGGGCCGACAGATACGCAGTATTTT	CASSPTAGGPTDTQYF
TRBJ2-2	TRBV7-8	.	.	TGTGCCAGCAGCTTATCCGCACTTGCGAACACCGGGGAGCTGTTTTTT	CASSLSALANTGELFF
TRBJ2-5	TRBV5-1	.	TRBD2	TGCGCCAGCAGCTTACCGGGACTAGCGGGAGGGCCAGAGACCCAGTACTTC	CASSLPGLAGGPETQYF
TRBJ1-4	TRBV7-9	.	TRBD1	TGTGCCAGCAGCTTCTCCGGGACAGGTTTGGAAAAACTGTTTTTT	CASSFSGTGLEKLFF
TRBJ1-6	TRBV27	.	.	TGTGCCAGCAGCTACGACAGGAGCGGACTTTACCGTATAGAAGTCCTCCACTTT	CASSYDRSGLYRIEVLHF
TRBJ2-3	TRBV5-8	.	.	TGTGCCAGCAGCTTGGCGGGAACTAGCACAGATACGCAGTATTTT	CASSLAGTSTDTQYF
TRBJ1-2	TRBV9	.	.	TGTGCCAGCAGCGTAGCGTCCAGGGTGGTCTATGGCTACACCTTC	CASSVASRVVYGYTF
TRBJ2-3	TRBV2	.	.	TGTGCCATCGAAGGGGGAGGGTTTTTCACAGATACGCAGTATTTT	CAIEGGGFFTDTQYF
TRBJ2-3	TRBV7-3	few	.	TGTGCCAGCAGCTTCCGGGGGGCCTACACAGATACGCAGTATTTT	CASSFRGAYTDTQYF
TRBJ2-7	TRBV29-1	.	.	TGCAGCGTTGAGCGAGGGTACGGTGAGCAGTACTTC	CSVERGYGEQYF
TRBJ2-2	TRBV5-1	.	.	TGCGCCAGCAGCTTGCGGGGAGTACAGGGTATTTCCACCGGGGAGCTGTTTTTT	CASSLRGVQGISTGELFF
TRBJ2-7	TRBV11-1	.	TRBD2	TGTGCCAGCAGCTTAGTTTTGGAGCGGGGGGCCCGCTCCTACGAGCAGTACTTC	CASSLVLERGARSYEQYF
TRBJ2-2	TRBV19	.	.	TGTGCCAGTAGAGGTTCGTACACCGGGGAGCTGTTTTTT	CASRGSYTGELFF
TRBJ2-7	TRBV7-2	.	.	TGTGCCAGCAGCGCCGGACAGCCCGGTCGAGAGCAGTACTTC	CASSAGQPGREQYF
TRBJ1-1	TRBV4-1	few	.	TGCGCCAGCAGCCAAAGGACAGACCAAAACACTGAAGCTTTCTTT	CASSQRTDQNTEAFF
TRBJ1-6	TRBV9	few	TRBD1	TGTGCCAGCACCTCCGGGACAGGGAATTCACCCCTCCACTTT	CASTSGTGNSPLHF
TRBJ2-7	TRBV18	.	.	TGTGCCAGCTCACCACCGGTCGGGCTCTACGAGCAGTACTTC	CASSPPVGLYEQYF
TRBJ2-3	TRBV4-3	.	.	TGCGCCAGCAGCCCAGGACCATCGACCACAGATACGCAGTATTTT	CASSPGPSTTDTQYF
TRBJ1-6	TRBV29-1	.	.	TGCAGCGTTTTGGACTCCTATAATTCACCCCTCCACTTT	CSVLDSYNSPLHF